The TCR beta chain under discussion was sequenced for a study of TIL therapy for anti-PD-1-resistant metastatic lung cancer listed by TCRdb under 2021. At the level of the whole study: Before any PD-1/PD-L1 blockade was given, tumors were harvested, nivolumab was then administered, and patients who progressed went on to receive lymphodepletion, an infusion of expanded TIL, and IL-2. A median age of roughly 54 years (range roughly 35-80) and a median tumor PD-L1 proportion score of roughly 5.4% were recorded among enrolled patients. T cell receptor beta sequencing of tumor and peripheral blood was used to follow clonotypes across the tumor, the expanded TIL product and serial blood samples. The cohort was composed predominantly of lung adenocarcinoma, with several EGFR-mutant and two ALK-rearranged tumors included, and half of patients were identified as current or former smokers. Across the cohort, whole-exome sequencing showed a median non-synonymous tumor mutation burden of under 1.8 mutations per megabase.

V is pruned by 6 bases and J by 4 bases, leaving 4 bases of the junction without a gene match. CDR1 and CDR2 are drawn from the germline V gene: MNHEY, SVGAGI. From the cysteine through the phenylalanine, the CDR3 covers 14 amino acids. The only DNA kept is the CDR3, 42 bases in frame from the first base. TCR beta CDR3 regions were amplified from genomic DNA with the immunoSEQ v3 hsTCRB kit using bias-controlled multiplex PCR. TCR libraries were sequenced on an Illumina NextSeq 500 to around 2.1 million read pairs for survey level or 5-6 million for deep level. The study's processing was this. V, D and J genes were assigned, non-productive sequences were removed, and clonality was reported by immunoSEQ Analyzer software. Repertoires were compared using productive Simpson clonality and Morisita overlap index of productive TRB rearrangements between infused TIL and blood. The absolute count of a clonotype in blood was estimated by multiplying the lymphocyte count by the CD3+ fraction and by the productive frequency of the clone. TCRdb carries this immuneACCESS record with in-frame sequences only. Its versions omit some clonotypes, under half of them owing to an unresolved V gene in the studies checked, with the rest unexplained. The V and J calls and the clone size are those of that table, but D and trimming were determined from the DNA. This sample lists tens of thousands of clones; under 75% were detected once. The top ten clones comprise over 6.5% of the sample.

About this clone itself: Its antigen is currently not known. No quality values exist for individual bases; no much larger clone is one base distant.

Sample time point, as interpreted from the label and publication: pre-treatment sample, taken before nivolumab and TIL therapy. Adults with stage 4 NSCLC were enrolled from October 2017 to January 2020 in a dual-center phase I trial. The samples were obtained from a phase I trial that was single-arm and open-label and tested tumor-infiltrating lymphocyte therapy combined with nivolumab in advanced non-small cell lung cancer. Mononuclear cells from blood collected in EDTA tubes were isolated on a Ficoll gradient and snap-frozen as pellets, and DNA was then extracted using a Qiagen mini-prep kit. On the study overall, not on this receptor specifically: The study protocol defined all tumor marker inferences as exploratory. The baseline peripheral repertoire was partially replaced by infused TIL clonotypes, which then decayed over months, and no apparent association between persistence and response was found. Generalizability was limited because the cohort was highly selected, with more treatment-naive, never-smoker and oncogene-addicted patients included than is typical.

The chain was built from TRBV6-5 and TRBJ2-2, with TRBD2 matching 8 junction bases. This TCR derives from a person aged 25-85 years with non-small cell lung cancer. The sequences come from blood, collected at baseline. The nucleotide sequence reads as follows: TGTGCCAGCAGGACTACTAGCGGCACCGGGGAGCTGTTTTTT. Its protein reads: CASRTTSGTGELFF.